Below, 5 T cell receptor beta chains from the same sample are listed, as sequenced in a study of identical twins. Using its own MiXCR run on the 5' RACE reads, TCRdb lists one record per CDR3 protein. The sample lists around 250,000 distinct CDR3 sequences, about 8% seen once, with 2.5% to 3.5% in the top ten. This sample was also put to use in a study of yellow fever vaccine responses in identical twins.

The sample comprised CD8+ T cells sorted from blood. The receptor set was obtained from a woman aged 18-29 years in good health.

This clonotype was counted a few times. CDR3 DNA sequence: TGTGCCATTTCGACAGGTGGAACCTACGAGCAGTACTTC. Its protein is CAISTGGTYEQYF. The chain has TRBV7-8 and TRBJ2-7; D might be TRBD1 (6 bases). Per germline, CDR1 SGHVS and CDR2 FQNEAQ. The germline V and J ends were trimmed by 10 bases and 2 bases, with 15 bases remaining between them. The length of the CDR3 is 13 residues.

The chain's CDR3 is CASSPGQPEYPLHF. The CDR3 DNA reads as TGTGCCAGCAGCCCGGGACAGCCAGAATACCCCCTCCACTTT. The V call is TRBV12-3 or TRBV12-4, the J call TRBJ1-6; TRBD1 matches at 7 bases. The V gene end was trimmed by 6 bases and the J gene end by 13 bases; junction bases not matched to a gene: 12. There are 14 residues in the CDR3.

The rearrangement joins TRBV7-9 to TRBJ2-7; D is perhaps TRBD1 (5 bases). Trimming left V 1 base short and J 6 bases short, with 10 bases between. This CDR3 has 13 residues. The germline CDR1 and CDR2 sequences are SEHNR and FQNEAQ (reference sequence). The CDR3 DNA reads as TGTGCCAGCAGCTTAGTAGGGGCTCCCGAGCAGTACTTC. This encodes CASSLVGAPEQYF.

The chain couples TRBV10-3 to TRBJ2-3; D remains unclear. Germline CDR1 is ENHRY and CDR2 is SYGVKD. Trimming cost V 10 bases and J 4 bases, with 12 bases left between them. The CDR3 runs 12 residues. CDR3 sequence: CATQLSPDTQYF. CDR3 DNA sequence: TGTGCCACCCAACTCTCTCCAGATACGCAGTATTTT.

This clonotype was observed a handful of times. This CDR3 is CASSTQRETGGEQYF. In DNA form, the CDR3 reads TGTGCCAGCAGTACCCAGCGGGAGACAGGCGGGGAGCAGTACTTC. V gene TRBV7-9 combines with J gene TRBJ2-7; 8 nucleotides match TRBD2. Germline assignment: CDR1 SEHNR and CDR2 FQNEAQ (reference sequence). After removal of 6 bases from V and 7 bases from J, the junction contained 14 bases not matched to a gene. This CDR3 spans 15 amino acids. Combining the CDR3 with reference TRBV7-9 and TRBJ2-7 gives the whole variable domain DTGVSQNPRHKITKRGQNVTFRCDPISEHNRLYWYRQTLGQGPEFLTYFQNEAQLEKSRLLSDRFSAERPKGSFSTLEIQRTEQGDSAMYLCASSTQRETGGEQYFGPGTRLTVT.